These T cell receptor beta chains were read from a single sample in a study of blood T cell repertoires in COVID-19. Libraries were prepared by immunoSEQ multiplex PCR; TCRdb keeps only in-frame clonotypes and omits some of them. The sample shows 35,000 to 55,000 clones, about 88% of them seen only once. The sample taken for sequencing was peripheral blood. These receptor sequences come from a man aged 65 to 79 with active COVID-19. Each CDR3 is given with its conserved first and last residue.

j_call v_call cdr3_aa
TRBJ2-5 TRBV29-1 CSVEQAQETQYF
TRBJ1-2 TRBV27 CASSFGPGLSGYTF
TRBJ1-5 TRBV7-2 CASSFLGGDQPQHF
TRBJ2-2 TRBV27 CASSSTGQGVPGELFF
TRBJ2-1 TRBV4-3 CASSQTGTSGRRSSYNEQFF
TRBJ2-1 TRBV7-8 CASWQGAPDEQFF
TRBJ1-5 TRBV4-2 CASSQELAVRNQPQHF
TRBJ2-1 TRBV9 CASSGSGGANNEQFF
TRBJ1-2 TRBV5-8 CASSLRTVYGYTF
TRBJ1-2 TRBV6-5 CASGATNYGYTF
TRBJ1-3 TRBV3-1/TRBV3-2 CASSRGGASGNTIYF
TRBJ2-1 TRBV7-9 CASSLRDYPYNEQFF
TRBJ2-5 TRBV7-8 CASSLASRQETQYF
TRBJ2-5 TRBV2 CASSEQRGRQETQYF
TRBJ2-5 TRBV4-3 CASSPRGGKGETQYF
TRBJ1-5 TRBV19 CASSIDRERSNQPQHF
TRBJ2-1 TRBV6-2/TRBV6-3 CASSPLRTSGRGSYNEQFF
TRBJ2-1 TRBV24-1 CATSDIAGGYNEQFF
TRBJ1-2 TRBV11-2 CASSARGRDNYGYTF
TRBJ1-4 TRBV18 CASSPLAGTVEKLFF
TRBJ1-2 TRBV28 CASSSDYGYTF
TRBJ2-2 TRBV2 CASREDRANTGELFF
TRBJ1-5 TRBV19 CASSIREGGPQHF
TRBJ1-3 TRBV7-6 CASSVHPGGGNTIYF
TRBJ2-5 TRBV27 CASSLKGRGETQYF
TRBJ2-3 TRBV4-3 CASSQDRLAGGVTDTQYF
TRBJ2-5 TRBV5-1 CASSPIQGTQETQYF
TRBJ2-3 TRBV21-1 CASSKSGLAGGPKDTQYF
TRBJ2-5 TRBV7-9 CASSSASQETQYF
TRBJ2-5 TRBV5-4 CASSLGGTGKETQYF
TRBJ2-2 TRBV7-7 CASSSGLSNTGELFF
TRBJ2-3 TRBV7-8 CASSLRLAGAPGDTQYF
TRBJ2-5 TRBV7-2 CASSSPRRLQETQYF
TRBJ2-7 TRBV27 CASSPTTGLVVQYF
TRBJ2-2 TRBV19 CASTVAGGRNTGELFF
TRBJ2-1 TRBV4-1 CASSQELRGSYNEQFF
TRBJ2-1 TRBV2 CASKIASGRGNEQFF
TRBJ2-2 TRBV7-6 CASSLIAAGEWGNTGELFF
TRBJ2-7 TRBV7-9 CASSSGDRVPGFGYEQYF
TRBJ1-6 TRBV30 CACLNQGRNSPLHF
TRBJ1-1 TRBV19 CASSRGLGTEAFF
TRBJ1-2 TRBV2 CASRTGAYGYTF
TRBJ2-7 TRBV7-6 CASSWTPQGSYEQYF
TRBJ2-7 TRBV6-2/TRBV6-3 CASSYPRRSLTYEQYF
TRBJ2-5 TRBV4-1 CASSQGGTGGLTETQYF
TRBJ2-4 TRBV3-1/TRBV3-2 CASSPRTGDGAKNIQYF